Sequencing of this T cell receptor (beta chain) was carried out in a study of shared clonotypes between healthy human individuals. An even split of each subset's genomic DNA across several immunoSEQ plates was performed. Assay: immunoSEQ multiplex PCR; the TCRdb copy retains only in-frame clones and omits some. The sample records some 1,400,000 clones, roughly 96% being singletons. About this clone itself: Its specificity is unknown.

Within Nashville, Tennessee resided all donors, each a Caucasian adult. CD4+ cells yielded CD45RA+ naive and CD45RA-negative memory subsets. Whole-study findings and limits: A reduction in generation probabilities was seen for non-shared clonotypes relative to those shared by all four donors.

The specimen sequenced was naive CD4+ T cells sorted from blood. This sample's subset: CD45RA+ positively selected. The sequence was collected from a man aged 25 to 45 in good health.

CDR3 in amino acids: CASGFTDTQYF. The CDR3 DNA reads TGTGCTAGTGGTTTCACTGATACGCAGTATTTT. The V call is TRBV12-5, the J call TRBJ2-3; no clear D gene. V gave up 3 bases and J gave up 6 bases, with 4 bases separating them. Per germline, CDR1 LGHNT and CDR2 FRNRAP. The CDR3 is made up of 11 amino acids.